One sample yielded the 16 T cell receptor beta chains listed below, sequenced in a study of blood T cell repertoires in COVID-19. Sequencing used immunoSEQ multiplex PCR; TCRdb keeps in-frame clones, though not all of them. The data show around 25,000 clones, with 65% to 90% seen just once and less than 20% held by the top ten. Material: peripheral blood. The receptor set was obtained from an elderly woman with acute or convalescent COVID-19.

This rearrangement joins TRBV10-2 to TRBJ2-4; 10 bases align to TRBD2. CDR3 length equals 17 residues. Germline trimming cut 6 bases from V and 3 bases from J; bases unmatched to any gene: 11. Germline CDR1 is WSHSY and CDR2 is SAAADI. This chain's CDR3 is CASRGSSGSPDKNIQYF. The CDR3 coding sequence is TGCGCCAGCAGGGGTTCTAGCGGGAGCCCGGACAAAAACATTCAGTACTTC.

This rearrangement joins TRBV11-2 to TRBJ1-1, with 7 bases that match TRBD1. The CDR3 consists of 14 residues. CDR1 is SGHAT, CDR2 FQNNGV, per germline. The trim removed 3 bases at V and 4 bases at J, leaving 5 bases unmatched. The CDR3 bases are TGTGCCAGCAGCTTTGACAGGGACGGCACTGAAGCTTTCTTT. It specifies CASSFDRDGTEAFF.

The J gene is TRBJ1-3, the V gene TRBV4-3, with a possible D match to TRBD1 (6 bases). The CDR3 spans 17 residues. Germline CDR1 LGHNA, CDR2 YSLEER. Trimming took off 2 bases at V and 1 base at J, with 15 bases between the two ends. CDR3 coding DNA: TGCGCCAGCAGCCAATTTACAGGGTCTGGGTCTGGAAACACCATATATTTT. This sequence encodes CASSQFTGSGSGNTIYF.

The V gene is TRBV24-1, the J gene TRBJ1-3; D gene unclear. The CDR3 is 15 amino acids. The ends were cut back, 9 bases at V and 0 bases at J, with 14 bases in the middle. CDR1 KGHDR and CDR2 SFDVKD come from the germline V gene. CDR3 coding DNA: TGTGCCACCCCGGACGGGAGCCACTCTGGAAACACCATATATTTT. As protein: CATPDGSHSGNTIYF.

The chain joins TRBV7-7 to TRBJ2-1, with a possible D match to TRBD1 (5 bases). Germline V CDR1 and CDR2: SSHAT, FNYEAQ (reference sequence). V was shortened by 5 bases and J by 9 bases, with 14 bases between the two germline ends. This CDR3 region has 13 residues. CDR3 region: CASSQQDVSEQFF. The CDR3 DNA reads as TGTGCCAGCAGCCAACAGGACGTTTCTGAGCAGTTCTTC.

This clone was detected only once. This chain links TRBV18 with TRBJ2-3, with D perhaps matching TRBD2 (6 bases). The CDR3 is 16 residues long. CDR1 and CDR2 (germline): KGHSH, LQKENI. Trimming removed 6 bases at V and 1 base at J, with 17 bases between. The CDR3 DNA reads as TGTGCCAGCTCGCCTCGACTCGGGGGAGGCACAGATACGCAGTATTTT. This sequence encodes CASSPRLGGGTDTQYF.

The chain employs TRBV4-3 and TRBJ1-4; a possible D gene is TRBD1 (6 bases). The V gene's germline CDR1 is LGHNA and CDR2 YSLEER. The CDR3 length is 20 residues. The ends were cut back, 0 bases at V and 8 bases at J, with 28 bases in the middle. The CDR3 sequence is CASSQEWVSGSRGQREKLFF. In nucleotides, the CDR3 is TGCGCCAGCAGCCAAGAGTGGGTATCGGGCTCCAGGGGCCAACGGGAAAAACTGTTTTTT.

This clone was detected only once. This chain links TRBV5-1 with TRBJ2-2, with 9 nucleotides matching TRBD1. V shed 4 bases and J 4 bases; nucleotides not matched to a gene: 5. The V gene's germline CDR1 is SGHRS and CDR2 YFSETQ. The CDR3 covers 15 residues. Written as DNA, the CDR3 is TGCGCCAGCAGCCGGGACAGGGCGGGCACCGGGGAGCTGTTTTTT. Its translation is CASSRDRAGTGELFF. The entire variable domain, with the rest obtained from reference TRBV5-1 and TRBJ2-2, is as follows: KAGVTQTPRYLIKTRGQQVTLSCSPISGHRSVSWYQQTPGQGLQFLFEYFSETQRNKGNFPGRFSGRQFSNSRSEMNVSTLELGDSALYLCASSRDRAGTGELFFGEGSRLTVL.

The chain links TRBV12-3 or TRBV12-4 to TRBJ1-3; D is possibly TRBD1 (6 bases). The V gene lost 5 bases and the J gene lost 2 bases, with 7 bases spanning the gap. This CDR3 region has 13 residues. The CDR3 nucleotides read TGTGCCAGCAGTACAGGGACTGGAAACACCATATATTTT. This gives the protein CASSTGTGNTIYF.

The chain joins TRBV7-9 to TRBJ2-1; 7 bases align to TRBD1. Trimming cost V 5 bases and J 4 bases; bases outside gene matches: 14. Per the germline V gene, CDR1 is SEHNR and CDR2 is FQNEAQ (reference sequence). The CDR3 covers 17 residues. The CDR3 region has the DNA TGTGCCAGCAGCCCCGAGACAGGGTCCCATACATACAATGAGCAGTTCTTC. This gives the protein CASSPETGSHTYNEQFF.

The chain uses TRBV7-2 and TRBJ2-7; 10 nucleotides match TRBD2. With V trimmed by 6 bases and J by 3 bases, 8 bases remained unmatched. This CDR3 region has 15 residues. Germline V gene data show CDR1 as SGHTA and CDR2 as FQGNSA. The CDR3, as DNA: TGTGCCAGCAGGTACCTCCCTAGCGGGAGCTACGAGCAGTACTTC. It is translated as CASRYLPSGSYEQYF.

The chain is built from TRBV4-3 and TRBJ2-1; 11 bases match TRBD2. CDR1 and CDR2 (germline): LGHNA, YSLEER. With V trimmed by 1 base and J by 9 bases, 5 bases remained unmatched. The CDR3 loop spans 15 amino acids. The CDR3 is CASSQGSGRAGEQFF. As DNA, the CDR3 is TGCGCCAGCAGCCAAGGTAGCGGGAGGGCCGGTGAGCAGTTCTTC.

V gene TRBV12-3 or TRBV12-4 combines with J gene TRBJ1-1; 7 nucleotides match TRBD1. The J segment lost 7 bases and the V segment lost 2 bases, leaving 4 bases of the junction unmatched. This CDR3 region has 13 residues. For the CDR3, the DNA is TGTGCCAGCAGTTTAAGGGACAGAAGTGAAGCTTTCTTT. It translates to CASSLRDRSEAFF.

This rearrangement joins TRBV3-1 (or the pseudogene TRBV3-2) to TRBJ2-3, with TRBD2 matching over 11 bases. The germline V gene encodes CDR1 LGHDT and CDR2 YNNKEL (reference sequence). The CDR3 consists of 16 residues. V shed 5 bases, J shed 2 bases, and the junction held 6 bases outside the gene matches. The CDR3 loop is CASSKIAGGYTDTQYF. The CDR3 region has the DNA TGTGCCAGCAGCAAAATAGCGGGGGGGTACACAGATACGCAGTATTTT.

Concerning this clone: The germline gene is not matched at one end of the junction; a read error may be the cause. The chain has TRBV7-7 and TRBJ2-5, with 10 bases aligning to TRBD1. The length of the CDR3 is 15 residues. Germline CDR1 reads SSHAT; CDR2 reads FNYEAQ (reference sequence). CDR3 DNA: TGTGCTAGCAGCTTAGTGGGACAGGGGTACGAGACCCAGTACTTC. Translation: CASSLVGQGYETQYF.

In DNA form, the CDR3 reads TGCGCCAGCAGCTTGGACGGGGGCTCTGGAAACACCATATATTTT. It encodes CASSLDGGSGNTIYF. The V and J genes are TRBV5-1 and TRBJ1-3; TRBD1 might be the D (5 bases). The V and J ends lost 0 bases and 0 bases respectively, with 7 bases between them. This CDR3 region has 15 residues. The germline CDR1 and CDR2 sequences are SGHRS and YFSETQ.